These 15 T cell receptor beta chains were all obtained from the same sample, sequenced in a study of T cells in Graves' hyperthyroidism and ophthalmopathy. From RNA transcripts, TCR beta CDR3 regions were amplified. A set of HTBI primers served as the primers for a first-round RT-PCR of the TCR CDR3. In TCRdb, the multiplex PCR reads were re-called with MiXCR into one record per CDR3 protein. Counted here are 730,000 or so distinct CDR3 sequences, around 19% occurring once; the ten biggest clones make up roughly 17%. The sample taken for sequencing was blood. These receptors all stem from a woman aged 50 to 60 with Graves' hyperthyroidism that later progressed to Graves' ophthalmopathy.

The sample holds many counts of this clonotype. The J gene is TRBJ2-3, the V gene TRBV11-2; D unclear. The CDR3 extends over 15 amino acids. Trimming cost V 1 base and J 4 bases, with 12 bases left between them. The germline gives CDR1 SGHAT, CDR2 FQNNGV. CDR3 loop: CASSLGGVRSDTQYF. For the CDR3, the DNA is TGTGCCAGCAGCTTAGGTGGCGTCAGGTCAGATACGCAGTATTTT.

This clonotype was detected a few times. This chain connects TRBV5-8 to TRBJ1-2; D is unclear. V gave up 0 bases and J gave up 4 bases, with 16 bases separating them. The CDR3 spans 16 residues. CDR1 and CDR2 (germline): SGHTS, YDEGEE. The CDR3 here is CASSLGWAANSYGYTF. The DNA for the CDR3 is TGTGCCAGCAGCTTGGGCTGGGCAGCTAATTCCTATGGCTACACCTTC.

This clonotype was counted between two and nine times. The V call is TRBV6-2 or TRBV6-3, the J call TRBJ1-6, with 8 bases matching TRBD1. Germline CDR1 is MNHEY and CDR2 is SVGEGT. Losses at the gene ends were 3 bases for V and 5 bases for J; bases not matched to a gene: 12. The CDR3 is made up of 18 amino acids. The DNA of the CDR3 is TGTGCCAGCAGTTATCCGGGACAGGCAAACATACATAATTCACCCCTCCACTTT. Protein product: CASSYPGQANIHNSPLHF.

This clonotype was detected a few times. The rearrangement joins TRBV10-3 to TRBJ2-2; D not certain. V shed 2 bases and J shed 1 base, with 2 bases lying between them. CDR1 and CDR2 (germline): ENHRY, SYGVKD. This CDR3 comprises 13 residues. CDR3 nucleotide sequence: TGTGCCATCAGTGAGGAGAACACCGGGGAGCTGTTTTTT. Encoded protein: CAISEENTGELFF.

The chain is built from TRBV5-4 and TRBJ2-2; the D gene could be TRBD1 or TRBD2 (5 bases each). CDR3 length: 16 amino acids. The V end lost 4 bases, the J end lost 4 bases, and 17 bases lay between the germline ends. Germline CDR1 SGHNT, CDR2 YYREEE (reference sequence). The CDR3 loop reads CASSRLRGGSTGELFF. As DNA, the CDR3 is TGTGCCAGCAGCCGGTTGAGGGGTGGGAGCACCGGGGAGCTGTTTTTT.

The chain couples TRBV20-1 to TRBJ1-1; the match to TRBD1 covers 7 bases. The CDR3 is 12 residues long. Germline lookup yields CDR1 DFQATT and CDR2 SNEGSKA (reference sequence). Trimming cost V 8 bases and J 1 base; bases outside gene matches: 4. CDR3 protein: CSTSGGNTEAFF. CDR3 nucleotide sequence: TGCAGTACCTCAGGGGGGAACACTGAAGCTTTCTTT.

V is TRBV30 and J is TRBJ1-2; TRBD1 aligns across 7 bases. Germline V gene lookup returns CDR1 GTSNPN and CDR2 SVGIG (reference sequence). The CDR3 extends over 15 amino acids. The junction had 14 bases not matched to a gene; V was cut back by 2 bases and J by 8 bases. The CDR3 DNA follows: TGTGCCTGGAGTCCAGGGGGATGGACAGGCCCCGGCTACACCTTC. Its protein product is CAWSPGGWTGPGYTF. Variable domain in full (rest from reference TRBV30 and TRBJ1-2): SQTIHQWPATLVQPVGSPLSLECTVEGTSNPNLYWYRQAAGRGLQLLFYSVGIGQISSEVPQNLSASRPQDRQFILSSKKLLLSDSGFYLCAWSPGGWTGPGYTFGSGTRLTVV.

This clonotype was counted at least ten times. The chain is built from TRBV12-3 or TRBV12-4 and TRBJ1-2; the D gene is possibly TRBD1 (5 bases). Trimming took off 2 bases at V and 5 bases at J, with 9 bases between the two ends. This CDR3 region has 13 residues. CDR3 loop: CASSLIGGYGYTF. CDR3 bases: TGTGCCAGCAGTTTAATCGGGGGGTATGGCTACACCTTC.

This clonotype has a count of ten or more. The chain joins TRBV3-1 to TRBJ1-1; possible D gene TRBD1, 6 bases. The CDR3 totals 16 residues. V was clipped by 2 bases and J by 1 base, with 14 bases between them. The germline CDR1 and CDR2 sequences are LGHDT and YNNKEL (reference sequence). The CDR3 bases are TGTGCCAGCAGCCAAACCTATGACAGGCCGAACACTGAAGCTTTCTTT. It yields the protein CASSQTYDRPNTEAFF.

This clonotype was observed at least ten times. V gene TRBV20-1 combines with J gene TRBJ1-6; D remains ambiguous. Germline V gene lookup returns CDR1 DFQATT and CDR2 SNEGSKA (reference sequence). The CDR3 is 15 residues long. V dropped 3 bases and J dropped 9 bases, with 18 bases sitting between them. The CDR3, as DNA: TGCAGTGCTAGCTCGCCTCACCCGGTGGGTTCACCCCTCCACTTT. As protein: CSASSPHPVGSPLHF.

This clonotype was seen repeatedly, ten times or more. The V and J genes are TRBV10-2 and TRBJ1-6, with a weak D call TRBD1 (5 bases). V gave up 4 bases and J gave up 7 bases, with 11 bases separating them. This CDR3 spans 14 amino acids. CDR1 and CDR2 from the germline V gene are WSHSY and SAAADI. CDR3 DNA: TGCGCCAGCAGTGCGTTCGCAGGGAATTCACCCCTCCACTTT. This gives the protein CASSAFAGNSPLHF.

This rearrangement joins TRBV15 to TRBJ1-5; D call uncertain. This CDR3 is 16 amino acids long. The ends were cut back, 0 bases at V and 6 bases at J, with 15 bases in the middle. CDR1 is LNHNV and CDR2 is YYDKDF in the germline V gene (reference sequence). CDR3 in DNA: TGTGCCACCAGCAGAGAGGCACCGGGGATCGGTCAGCCCCAGCATTTT. Translating it yields CATSREAPGIGQPQHF.

J is TRBJ2-1 and V is TRBV6-9; perhaps TRBD2 as D (8 bases). Germline CDR1 MNHGY, CDR2 SVAAGI. V shed 7 bases and J shed 4 bases, with 23 bases lying between them. This CDR3 contains 17 residues. The CDR3 loop is CASITSIAGGQYNEQFF. DNA for the CDR3: TGTGCCAGCATTACTAGCATCGCGGGGGGACAGTACAATGAGCAGTTCTTC.

This clonotype has at least ten counts. The genes are TRBV27 and TRBJ2-3; no reliable D call. This CDR3 comprises 14 residues. With 2 bases removed from V and 4 bases from J, the gap between germline ends came to 10 bases. Per the germline V gene, CDR1 is MNHEY and CDR2 is SMNVEV (reference sequence). The CDR3 DNA reads as TGTGCCAGCAGTTTAAGGAGTGCGGCAGATACGCAGTATTTT. Its protein product is CASSLRSAADTQYF.

This clonotype was seen a few times. The chain combines TRBV9 with TRBJ1-1; TRBD1 matches 8 bases. Germline assignment: CDR1 SGDLS and CDR2 YYNGEE. J was trimmed by 0 bases and V by 0 bases; bases with no gene match: 7. CDR3 length: 17 amino acids. The CDR3 nucleotides read TGTGCCAGCAGCGTAGCTCCGGGACAGGTGATGAACACTGAAGCTTTCTTT. This codes for CASSVAPGQVMNTEAFF.